This T cell receptor (beta chain) was documented in a study of cytomegalovirus exposure and HLA in healthy donors. Primers included in the PCR were 60 Vbeta and 13 Jbeta primers. Clones were sequenced by immunoSEQ multiplex PCR, and TCRdb holds only the in-frame ones, with some missing. The table lists approximately 37,000 clones, around 70% of them singletons. Germline V lookup: CDR1 GTSNPN, CDR2 SVGIG (reference sequence). V shed 0 bases, J shed 7 bases, and the junction held 9 bases outside the gene matches. There are 15 residues in the CDR3. The TCR was taken from a man aged 25 to 40 in good health and CMV-seronegative. The sample was PBMCs. The genes are TRBV30 and TRBJ2-1; 7 bases are a match to TRBD2. DNA of the CDR3: TGTGCCTGGAGTGTACGCGGGAGTTTGGTGAATGAGCAGTTCTTC. It specifies CAWSVRGSLVNEQFF. Looking up the rest from reference TRBV30 and TRBJ2-1 gives the full variable domain: SQTIHQWPATLVQPVGSPLSLECTVEGTSNPNLYWYRQAAGRGLQLLFYSVGIGQISSEVPQNLSASRPQDRQFILSSKKLLLSDSGFYLCAWSVRGSLVNEQFFGPGTRLTVL.